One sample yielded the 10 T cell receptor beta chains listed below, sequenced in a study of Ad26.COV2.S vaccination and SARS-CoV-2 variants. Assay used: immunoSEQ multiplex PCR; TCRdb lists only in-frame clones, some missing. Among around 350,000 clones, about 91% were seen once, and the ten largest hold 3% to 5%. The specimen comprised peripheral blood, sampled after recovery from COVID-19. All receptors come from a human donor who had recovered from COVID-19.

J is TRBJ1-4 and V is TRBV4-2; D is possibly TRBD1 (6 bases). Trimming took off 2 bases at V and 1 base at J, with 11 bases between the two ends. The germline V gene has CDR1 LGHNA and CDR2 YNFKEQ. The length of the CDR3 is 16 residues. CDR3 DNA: TGTGCCAGCAGCCAACGGCCACAGGGAACTAATGAAAAACTGTTTTTT. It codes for CASSQRPQGTNEKLFF.

CDR3 DNA: TGTGCCAGCAGCGCTACCGCGCGGGTTAATGAGCAGTTCTTC. This gives the protein CASSATARVNEQFF. The chain is built from TRBV11-3 and TRBJ2-1; a possible D gene is TRBD2 (5 bases). The CDR3 covers 14 residues. CDR1 and CDR2 (germline): SGHNT, YENEEA. The V gene lost 5 bases and the J gene lost 7 bases, with 15 bases spanning the gap. The full variable domain, with the rest looked up from reference TRBV11-3 and TRBJ2-1, is EAGVVQSPRYKIIEKKQPVAFWCNPISGHNTLYWYLQNLGQGPELLIRYENEEAVDDSQLPKDRFSAERLKGVDSTLKIQPAELGDSAVYLCASSATARVNEQFFGPGTRLTVL.

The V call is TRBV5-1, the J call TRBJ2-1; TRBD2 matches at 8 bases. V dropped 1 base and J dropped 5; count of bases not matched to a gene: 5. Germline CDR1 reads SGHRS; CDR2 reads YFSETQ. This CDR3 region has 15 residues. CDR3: CASSLPGGANNEQFF. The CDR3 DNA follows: TGCGCCAGCAGCTTGCCCGGGGGGGCGAACAATGAGCAGTTCTTC.

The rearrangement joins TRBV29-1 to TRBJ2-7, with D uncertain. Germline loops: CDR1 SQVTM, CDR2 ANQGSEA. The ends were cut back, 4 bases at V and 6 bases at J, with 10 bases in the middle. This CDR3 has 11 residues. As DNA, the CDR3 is TGCAGCGTTGCGACGGCCTCCGAGCAGTACTTC. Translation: CSVATASEQYF.

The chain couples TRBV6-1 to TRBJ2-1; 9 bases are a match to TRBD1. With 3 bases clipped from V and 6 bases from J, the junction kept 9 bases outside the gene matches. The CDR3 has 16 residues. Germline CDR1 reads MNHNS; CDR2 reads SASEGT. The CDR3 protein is CASSELGQGLINEQFF. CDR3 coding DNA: TGTGCCAGCAGTGAGCTTGGACAGGGGTTGATCAATGAGCAGTTCTTC.

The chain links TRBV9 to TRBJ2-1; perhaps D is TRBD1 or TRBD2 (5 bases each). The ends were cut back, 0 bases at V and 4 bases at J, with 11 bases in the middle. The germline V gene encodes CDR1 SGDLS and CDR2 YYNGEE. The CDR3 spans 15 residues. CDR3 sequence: CASSVAPGAYNEQFF. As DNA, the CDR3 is TGTGCCAGCAGCGTAGCCCCCGGGGCGTACAATGAGCAGTTCTTC.

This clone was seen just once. The CDR3 spells CASSVRRNTEAFF. CDR3 in DNA: TGTGCCAGTAGTGTGCGCAGGAACACTGAAGCTTTCTTT. The V call is TRBV19, the J call TRBJ1-1, with D unclear. Germline V CDR1 and CDR2: LNHDA, SQIVND (reference sequence). The CDR3 is 13 residues long. Trimming cost V 5 bases and J 1 base, with 8 bases left between them.

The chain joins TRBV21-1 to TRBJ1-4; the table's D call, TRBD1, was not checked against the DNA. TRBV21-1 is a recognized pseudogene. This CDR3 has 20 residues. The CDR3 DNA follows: TGTGCCAGCAGCAAACGCACAACTGACAGGGGACATGAGCGAAATGAAAAACTGTTTTTT. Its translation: CASSKRTTDRGHERNEKLFF.

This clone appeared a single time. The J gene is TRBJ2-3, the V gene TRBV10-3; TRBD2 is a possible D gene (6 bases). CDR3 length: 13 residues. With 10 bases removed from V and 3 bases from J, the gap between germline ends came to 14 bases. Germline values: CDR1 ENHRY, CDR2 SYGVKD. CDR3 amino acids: CATRGGVTDTQYF. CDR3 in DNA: TGTGCCACTAGGGGCGGGGTGACAGATACGCAGTATTTT.

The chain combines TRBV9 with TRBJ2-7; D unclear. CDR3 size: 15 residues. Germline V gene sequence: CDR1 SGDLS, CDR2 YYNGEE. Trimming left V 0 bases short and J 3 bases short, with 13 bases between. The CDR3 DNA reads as TGTGCCAGCAGCGTAGAACCCGACGTCCGCTACGAGCAGTACTTC. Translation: CASSVEPDVRYEQYF.